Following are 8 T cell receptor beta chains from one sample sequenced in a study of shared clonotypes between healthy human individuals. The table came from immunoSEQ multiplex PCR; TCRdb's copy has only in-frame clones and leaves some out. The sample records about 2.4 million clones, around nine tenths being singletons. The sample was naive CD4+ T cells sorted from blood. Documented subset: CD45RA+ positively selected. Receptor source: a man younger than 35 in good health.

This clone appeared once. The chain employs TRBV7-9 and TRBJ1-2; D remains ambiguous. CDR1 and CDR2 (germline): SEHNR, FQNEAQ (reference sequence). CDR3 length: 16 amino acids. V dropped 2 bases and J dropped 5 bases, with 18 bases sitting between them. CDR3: CASSLIALREGYGYTF. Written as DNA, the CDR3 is TGTGCCAGCAGCTTAATAGCTTTACGGGAAGGGTATGGCTACACCTTC.

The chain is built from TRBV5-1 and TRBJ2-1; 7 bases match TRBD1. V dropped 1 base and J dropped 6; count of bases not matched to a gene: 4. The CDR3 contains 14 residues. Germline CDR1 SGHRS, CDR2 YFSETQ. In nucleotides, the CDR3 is TGCGCCAGCAGCTTGACTACAGGGGCCAATGAGCAGTTCTTC. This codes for CASSLTTGANEQFF.

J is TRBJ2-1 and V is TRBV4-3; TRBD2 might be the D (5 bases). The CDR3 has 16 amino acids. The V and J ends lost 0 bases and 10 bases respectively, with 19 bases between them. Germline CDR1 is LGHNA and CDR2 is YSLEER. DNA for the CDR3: TGCGCCAGCAGCCAAGAAAGGGCTAGCCTGGCTAGGGAGCAGTTCTTC. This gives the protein CASSQERASLAREQFF.

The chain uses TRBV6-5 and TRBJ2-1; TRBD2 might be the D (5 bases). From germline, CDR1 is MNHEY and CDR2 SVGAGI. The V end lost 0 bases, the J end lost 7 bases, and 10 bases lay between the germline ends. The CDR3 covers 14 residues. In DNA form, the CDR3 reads TGTGCCAGCAGTTACTCCCTCACTAGGAATGAGCAGTTCTTC. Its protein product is CASSYSLTRNEQFF.

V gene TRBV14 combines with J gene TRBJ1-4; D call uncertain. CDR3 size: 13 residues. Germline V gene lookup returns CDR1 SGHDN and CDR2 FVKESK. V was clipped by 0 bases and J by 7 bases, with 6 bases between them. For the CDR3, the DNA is TGTGCCAGCAGCCAAGAGACTGCTGAAAAACTGTTTTTT. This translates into CASSQETAEKLFF.

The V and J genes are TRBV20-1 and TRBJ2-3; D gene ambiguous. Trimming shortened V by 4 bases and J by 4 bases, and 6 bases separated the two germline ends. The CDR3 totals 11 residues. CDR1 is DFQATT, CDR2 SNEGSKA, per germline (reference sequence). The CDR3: CSAKVSDTQYF. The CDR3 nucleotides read TGCAGTGCTAAGGTTTCAGATACGCAGTATTTT.

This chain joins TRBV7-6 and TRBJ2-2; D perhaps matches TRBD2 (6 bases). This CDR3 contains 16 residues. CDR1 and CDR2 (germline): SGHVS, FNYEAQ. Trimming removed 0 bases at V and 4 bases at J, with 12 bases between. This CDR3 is CASSLASSAITGELFF. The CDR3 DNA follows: TGTGCCAGCAGCTTAGCCTCTAGCGCGATCACCGGGGAGCTGTTTTTT. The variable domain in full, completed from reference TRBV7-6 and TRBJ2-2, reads GAGVSQSPRYKVTKRGQDVALRCDPISGHVSLYWYRQALGQGPEFLTYFNYEAQQDKSGLPNDRFSAERPEGSISTLTIQRTEQRDSAMYRCASSLASSAITGELFFGEGSRLTVL.

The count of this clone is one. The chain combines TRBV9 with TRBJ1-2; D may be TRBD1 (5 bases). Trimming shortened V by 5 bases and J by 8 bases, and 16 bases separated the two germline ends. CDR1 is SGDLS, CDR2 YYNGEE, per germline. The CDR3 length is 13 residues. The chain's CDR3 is CASRSSGGNGYTF. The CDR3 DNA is TGTGCCAGCAGGTCCTCGGGGGGTAACGGCTACACCTTC. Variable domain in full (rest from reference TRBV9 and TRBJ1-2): DSGVTQTPKHLITATGQRVTLRCSPRSGDLSVYWYQQSLDQGLQFLIQYYNGEERAKGNILERFSAQQFPDLHSELNLSSLELGDSALYFCASRSSGGNGYTFGSGTRLTVV.